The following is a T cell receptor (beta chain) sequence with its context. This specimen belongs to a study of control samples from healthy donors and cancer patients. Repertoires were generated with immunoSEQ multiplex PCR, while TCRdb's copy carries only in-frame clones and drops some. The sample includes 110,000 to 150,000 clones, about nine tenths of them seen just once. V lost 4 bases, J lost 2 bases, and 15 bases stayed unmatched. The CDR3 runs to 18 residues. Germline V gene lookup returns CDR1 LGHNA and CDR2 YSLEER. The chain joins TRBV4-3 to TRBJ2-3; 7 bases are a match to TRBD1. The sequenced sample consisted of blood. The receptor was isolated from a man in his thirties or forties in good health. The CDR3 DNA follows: TGCGCCAGCAGCCCCTCACTCCCTGAGACAGGGCCCACAGATACGCAGTATTTT. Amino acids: CASSPSLPETGPTDTQYF.